This record looks at one T cell receptor (beta chain) sequence and its context. Its antigen is not yet known. The sample holds no much larger clone one base away, and base qualities are not on file. Genomic DNA was isolated from the sorted cells so that the TCRbeta CDR3 region could be sequenced. The immunoSEQ Assay was used for sequencing of TCRbeta CDR3 regions. The table was pulled from immuneACCESS by TCRdb, which kept in-frame rearrangements only. Such tables lose some clones; where checked, under half of the loss comes from unresolved V genes, and the rest has no known cause. In this sample the table shows about 43,000 clones, more than 75% of which occur a single time. The top ten constitute roughly 12% of the sample. Including the terminal cysteine and phenylalanine, the CDR3 comprises 15 residues. CDR3 DNA is the only sequence kept; it has 45 bases, read in frame from the first base. Trimming removed 5 bases from V and 5 bases from J; the gene matches leave 8 bases unexplained. The germline V gene (reference sequence) sets CDR1 to MNHEY and CDR2 to SMNVEV.

The sample comes from a study of OX40 agonist ivuxolimab in advanced cancers. Regarding the research as a whole: The costimulatory receptor OX40 (CD134) was targeted by ivuxolimab, a fully human IgG2 agonistic monoclonal antibody. Intravenous ivuxolimab was administered to patients every 2 weeks at six dose levels: 0.01, 0.1, 0.3, 1.5, 3 and 10 mg/kg. Among the approximately 50 dose-escalation patients, some 20 had hepatocellular carcinoma, around 15 melanoma, 9 renal cell carcinoma and 9 head and neck cancer. In the dose-escalation cohort, roughly four fifths of patients were male, and the mean age was approximately 64 years, with a range of about 23 to 90. Prior anti-PD-1, anti-PD-L1 or anti-CTLA-4 therapy was permitted, and approximately 41% of dose-escalation patients had received checkpoint inhibitors. Three dose-escalation patients achieved partial responses, one with hepatocellular carcinoma and two with cutaneous melanoma. Peripheral TCRbeta sequencing aimed to test whether ivuxolimab altered TCR sequence diversity and caused clonal T-cell expansion. The paper reports the monotherapy dose-escalation portion (N of about 50 patients) of the phase I ivuxolimab trial. Summary of the overall study and its limitations: After ivuxolimab, more expanded clones were found on average in CD8+ T cells than in CD4+ T cells. Low levels of normalized T-cell clonal expansion were also seen in some nonresponding patients. At doses from 0.1 to 3.0 mg/kg, clonal expansion was seen in both CD4+ and CD8+ blood T cells between baseline and week 6. Which antigens the clonally expanded peripheral T cells were specific for was not determined. Partial responders in the 0.1-3.0 mg/kg groups had among the lowest normalized peripheral clonal expansion, especially among CD8+ T cells.

Patients with autoimmune disease history or receiving systemic immunosuppression were excluded from the trial. In every dose cohort, peripheral blood was drawn for TCR sequencing at baseline, cycle 4 day 1, and cycle 7 day 1. Samples came from an open-label, multicenter, first-in-human phase I dose-escalation trial of ivuxolimab. Adults with locally advanced or metastatic melanoma, renal cell, hepatocellular, or head and neck squamous cell carcinoma were enrolled in the trial. Before TCR sequencing, CD4+ T cells and CD8+ T cells were sorted from peripheral blood as separate populations. The chain employs TRBV27 and TRBJ2-1; 8 central nucleotides agree with TRBD1. The TCR comes from an adult with an advanced solid tumor such as melanoma, head and neck, liver or kidney cancer. This sample comprised CD4+ or CD8+ T cells sorted from blood, obtained in a trial of the OX40 agonist ivuxolimab. DNA sequence: TGTGCCAGCAGTCCCCGGGACAGGCCCAACAATGAGCAGTTCTTC. The resulting protein is CASSPRDRPNNEQFF.